The clone carrying this T cell receptor (beta chain) turned up a few times. This specimen belongs to a study of cytomegalovirus exposure and HLA in healthy donors. Both 60 Vbeta primers and 13 Jbeta primers went into the PCR. TCRdb keeps only in-frame clones here, not all; method: immunoSEQ multiplex PCR. The repertoire consists of some 180,000 clones, with under 85% occurring once and the leading ten covering 2.5% to 3.5%. This clonotype was obtained from a male donor in good health and CMV-seronegative. Specimen: PBMCs.

The CDR3 protein is CASSEGLAGGEQFF. CDR3 DNA: TGTGCCAGCAGTGAGGGACTAGCGGGGGGTGAGCAGTTCTTC. The chain couples TRBV6-4 to TRBJ2-1; 15 nucleotides align to TRBD2. Per germline, CDR1 MRHNA and CDR2 SNTAGT. Losses at the gene ends were 3 bases for V and 9 bases for J; bases not matched to a gene: 0. This CDR3 is 14 amino acids long.